Described below is a single T cell receptor beta chain sequence and its context. Its antigen is currently unknown. Germline-derived CDR1 and CDR2 are MDHEN and SYDVKM. Trimming at V came to 6 bases and at J to 7 bases, leaving 10 bases not matched to a gene. CDR3 length: 14 amino acids. This sample stems from a study of T-cell reconstitution after alpha-beta-depleted transplantation in children. Study-wide points: TCRbeta diversity was high at day 60 in some patients (a result of surviving recipient T cells and thymic progenitors). Diversity and T-cell counts at one year after transplant derived mostly from new T cells. By about two months after transplant, alpha-beta T cells reportedly arose from several hundred graft clones that had expanded.

The library targeted TCRbeta and was prepared with unique molecular identifiers. TCRdb re-derived calls from the PCR reads in MiXCR, one entry per CDR3 protein. The sample holds approximately 1,000,000 distinct CDR3 sequences, under 30% seen once. The source was PBMCs, mostly from graft donor cells, collected 360 days after TCRalphabeta/CD19-depleted stem cell transplant. This chain connects TRBV28 to TRBJ2-7, with 9 bases aligning to TRBD1. The TCR originated in a boy under two years old who had a stem cell transplant for SCID, so the T cells may come from the graft donor. The CDR3 loop is CASSNGDRAGEQYF. CDR3 coding DNA: TGTGCCAGCAGCAATGGGGACAGGGCAGGGGAGCAGTACTTC.